The sequence of this T cell receptor beta chain was determined in a study of blood T cell repertoires in COVID-19. In the study overall: Sites across the United States, Italy and Spain contributed samples from acute and convalescent COVID-19. Sources were T cells, B-cell-depleted T cells, or PBMCs; the material itself was cDNA or gDNA.

Study processing details: The assay estimated nucleated cells by amplifying reference gene primers. The repertoire was sequenced with immunoSEQ multiplex PCR; TCRdb's copy has only in-frame clones and lacks some. V and J calls and clone size are copied from that table; D and trimming were computed from the DNA. This sample has 150,000 to 200,000 clones, with about 85% found just once. With regard to this clone: In the same sample, other DNA sequences code for this CDR3.

The sequencing sample was made of peripheral blood. The sequence was obtained from a man older than 75 with COVID-19, enrolled during active disease.

As DNA, the CDR3 is TGTGCCAGCTCACCCCTAGGACAGGGGGGGCAGCCCCAGCATTTT. Its translation: CASSPLGQGGQPQHF. V usage is TRBV18 and J usage is TRBJ1-5, with TRBD1 matching 10 bases. V gave up 3 bases and J gave up 7 bases; unmatched junction bases: 6. The CDR3 contains 15 residues. The germline V gene has CDR1 KGHSH and CDR2 LQKENI.